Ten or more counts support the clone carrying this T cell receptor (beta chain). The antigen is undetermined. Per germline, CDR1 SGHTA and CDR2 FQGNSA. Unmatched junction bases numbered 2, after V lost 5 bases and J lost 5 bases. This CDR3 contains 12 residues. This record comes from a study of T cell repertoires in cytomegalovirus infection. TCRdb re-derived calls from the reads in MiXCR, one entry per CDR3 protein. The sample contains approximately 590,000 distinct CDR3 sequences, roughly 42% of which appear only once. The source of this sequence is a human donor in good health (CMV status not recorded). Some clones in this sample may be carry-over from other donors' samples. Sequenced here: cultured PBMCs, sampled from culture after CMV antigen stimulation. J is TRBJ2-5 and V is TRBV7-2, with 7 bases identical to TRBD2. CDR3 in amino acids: CASSRGGETQYF. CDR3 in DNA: TGTGCCAGCAGCCGGGGAGGGGAGACCCAGTACTTC.